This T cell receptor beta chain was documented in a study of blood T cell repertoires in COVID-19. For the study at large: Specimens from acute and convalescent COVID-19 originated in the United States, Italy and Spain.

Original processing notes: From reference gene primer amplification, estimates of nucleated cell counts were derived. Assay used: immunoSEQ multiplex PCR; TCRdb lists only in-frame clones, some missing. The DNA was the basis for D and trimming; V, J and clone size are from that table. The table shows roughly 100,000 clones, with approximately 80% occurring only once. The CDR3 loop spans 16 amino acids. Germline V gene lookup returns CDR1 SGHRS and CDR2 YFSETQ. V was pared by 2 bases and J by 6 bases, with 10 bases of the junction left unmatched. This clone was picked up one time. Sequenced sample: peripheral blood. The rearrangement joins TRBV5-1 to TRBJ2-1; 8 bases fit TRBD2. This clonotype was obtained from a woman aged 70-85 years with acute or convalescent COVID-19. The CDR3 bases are TGCGCCAGCAGCTTAGACGGGGGGGCTGGCGGCAATGAGCAGTTCTTC. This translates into CASSLDGGAGGNEQFF. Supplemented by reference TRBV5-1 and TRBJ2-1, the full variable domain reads KAGVTQTPRYLIKTRGQQVTLSCSPISGHRSVSWYQQTPGQGLQFLFEYFSETQRNKGNFPGRFSGRQFSNSRSEMNVSTLELGDSALYLCASSLDGGAGGNEQFFGPGTRLTVL.